This T cell receptor beta chain was identified in a study of blood T cell repertoires in COVID-19. Under the authors' procedure: Nucleated cell number was recorded as an estimate derived from reference gene primer amplification. Here immunoSEQ multiplex PCR was the method, and the copy in TCRdb shows in-frame clones only, minus some. That table supplies the V and J calls and clone size; D and trimming were determined from the DNA. The table records more than 65,000 clones, roughly 80% of them present only once. Sequenced sample: peripheral blood. The origin of this receptor is a woman aged 45-59 years with acute or convalescent COVID-19.

For the CDR3, the DNA is TGTGCCAGCAGCCCCGGGGCCACAGGGATGGGCTATGGCTACACCTTC. It codes for CASSPGATGMGYGYTF. The chain combines TRBV7-9 with TRBJ1-2; D perhaps matches TRBD1 (6 bases). The germline V gene encodes CDR1 SEHNR and CDR2 FQNEAQ (reference sequence). The V and J ends lost 5 bases and 4 bases respectively, with 20 bases between them. The CDR3 loop spans 16 amino acids. The whole variable domain, filled in from reference TRBV7-9 and TRBJ1-2, reads DTGVSQNPRHKITKRGQNVTFRCDPISEHNRLYWYRQTLGQGPEFLTYFQNEAQLEKSRLLSDRFSAERPKGSFSTLEIQRTEQGDSAMYLCASSPGATGMGYGYTFGSGTRLTVV.